This TCR beta chain was found in a study of shared clonotypes between healthy human individuals. Study-level points and caveats: The sharing of about 5.3% of naive CD4 clonotypes was seen across a few donors.

The CDR3 covers 15 residues. Germline V gene sequence: CDR1 MDHEN, CDR2 SYDVKM. The V gene end was trimmed by 3 bases and the J gene end by 3 bases; junction bases not matched to a gene: 6. On this clone: What it recognizes is unknown.

Naive CD8 cells comprised CD45RO-negative, CCR7-positively selected cells, excluding terminally differentiated effector memory CD45RA+ cells. The data were produced by immunoSEQ multiplex PCR, yet TCRdb's version contains in-frame clones alone and is incomplete. This table holds about 2.1 million clones, 85% to 95% found once. Sample: naive CD8+ T cells from PBMCs. The chain recombines TRBV28 with TRBJ2-7; 9 bases map to TRBD2. The clonotype comes from a man aged 18 to 30 in good health. Some clones in this sample may be carry-over from other donors' samples. CDR3 loop: CASSLLLAGFYEQYF. The CDR3 region has the DNA TGTGCCAGCAGTTTGTTGCTAGCGGGGTTCTACGAGCAGTACTTC.